This TCR beta chain was sequenced during a study of response to subunit inactivated influenza vaccine. Whole-study results and caveats: That few new T cells are recruited by each seasonal influenza vaccination was the authors' suggestion.

The sample holds a few counts of this clonotype. Its specificity is not known. TCRdb passed the RT-PCR reads through MiXCR, listing each CDR3 protein once. This sample has a few hundred thousand distinct CDR3 sequences, with around 22% found just once. Material: PBMCs from blood, obtained less than 22 months after vaccination. This receptor was taken from a man between 50 and 75 years old who received an inactivated influenza vaccine.

DNA for the CDR3: TGTGCCAGCAGTCACGCCGGGACAGTAAATGAAAAACTGTTTTTT. Its protein is CASSHAGTVNEKLFF. The gene calls are TRBV27 and TRBJ1-4, with 7 bases lining up with TRBD1. Germline values: CDR1 MNHEY, CDR2 SMNVEV (reference sequence). CDR3 size: 15 residues. J gave up 5 bases and V 5 bases, and 8 bases lay outside the gene matches.